Below, one T cell receptor beta chain is given with its context. This entry is derived from a study of CD8 T cells in Susac syndrome. The CDR3 spans 15 residues. V was shortened by 0 bases and J by 4 bases, with 14 bases between the two germline ends. CDR1 SGHNT and CDR2 YYREEE come from the germline V gene (reference sequence). With random hexamers, reverse transcription was performed on about 0.45 to 1 ug of RNA. The authors amplified TCR beta CDR3 across 54 Vbeta and 13 Jbeta using immunoSEQ multiplex PCR. TCRdb reanalysed the immunoSEQ multiplex PCR reads using MiXCR and keeps one entry per CDR3 protein. The sample includes 200,000 to 300,000 distinct CDR3 sequences, roughly 95% seen only once; the top ten take under 0.12%.

The chain joins TRBV5-4 to TRBJ2-7, with D uncertain. The sample was CD4+ T cells from PBMCs. This TCR was recovered from a human donor with Susac syndrome. The CDR3 DNA reads as TGTGCCAGCAGCTTGGACAGCCTCCCAAATTACGAGCAGTACTTC. Its translation is CASSLDSLPNYEQYF.